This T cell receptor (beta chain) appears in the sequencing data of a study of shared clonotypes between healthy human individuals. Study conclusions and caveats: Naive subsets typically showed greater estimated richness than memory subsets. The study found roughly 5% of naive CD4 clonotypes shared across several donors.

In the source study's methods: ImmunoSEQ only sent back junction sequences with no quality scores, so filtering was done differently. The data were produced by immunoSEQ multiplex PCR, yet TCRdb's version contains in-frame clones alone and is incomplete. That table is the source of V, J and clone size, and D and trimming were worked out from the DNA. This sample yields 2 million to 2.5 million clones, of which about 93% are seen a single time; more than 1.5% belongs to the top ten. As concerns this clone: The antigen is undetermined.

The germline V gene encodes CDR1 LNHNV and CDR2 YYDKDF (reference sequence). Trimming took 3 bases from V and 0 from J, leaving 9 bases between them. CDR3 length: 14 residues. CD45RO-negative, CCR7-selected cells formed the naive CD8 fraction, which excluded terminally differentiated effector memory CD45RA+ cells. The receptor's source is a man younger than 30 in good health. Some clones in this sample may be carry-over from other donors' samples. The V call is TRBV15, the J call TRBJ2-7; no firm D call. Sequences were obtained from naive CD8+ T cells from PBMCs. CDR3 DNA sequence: TGTGCCACCAGCAGGTCAGTCCTCTCCTACGAGCAGTACTTC. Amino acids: CATSRSVLSYEQYF.